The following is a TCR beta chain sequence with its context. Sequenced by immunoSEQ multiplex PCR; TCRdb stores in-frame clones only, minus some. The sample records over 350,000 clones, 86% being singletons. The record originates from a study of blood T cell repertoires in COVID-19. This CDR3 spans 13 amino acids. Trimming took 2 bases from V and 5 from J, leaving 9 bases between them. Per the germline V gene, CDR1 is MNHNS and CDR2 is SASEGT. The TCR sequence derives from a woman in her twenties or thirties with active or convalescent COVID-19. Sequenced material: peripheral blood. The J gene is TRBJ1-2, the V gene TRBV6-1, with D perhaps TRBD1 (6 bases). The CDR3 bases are TGTGCCAGCAGTGAACGGGACACGTATGGCTACACCTTC. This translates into CASSERDTYGYTF.